This TCR beta chain stems from a study of CD8 T cells in Susac syndrome. After removal of 7 bases from V and 7 bases from J, the junction contained 10 bases not matched to a gene. The CDR3 covers 15 residues. RNA totalling roughly 0.5 to 1 ug underwent reverse transcription with random hexamers. From the immunoSEQ multiplex PCR reads, TCRdb called clonotypes with MiXCR, one entry per CDR3 protein. In the table there are under 200,000 distinct CDR3 sequences, 85% to 95% of which are singletons. The V call is TRBV12-3 or TRBV12-4, the J call TRBJ2-5, with 12 bases fitting TRBD2. What was sequenced was CD4+ T cells from PBMCs. This receptor was taken from a human donor in good health. In DNA, the CDR3 is TGTGCCAGCACCCATGGGCTAGCGGGGGGGTGGACCCAGTACTTC. This gives the protein CASTHGLAGGWTQYF.